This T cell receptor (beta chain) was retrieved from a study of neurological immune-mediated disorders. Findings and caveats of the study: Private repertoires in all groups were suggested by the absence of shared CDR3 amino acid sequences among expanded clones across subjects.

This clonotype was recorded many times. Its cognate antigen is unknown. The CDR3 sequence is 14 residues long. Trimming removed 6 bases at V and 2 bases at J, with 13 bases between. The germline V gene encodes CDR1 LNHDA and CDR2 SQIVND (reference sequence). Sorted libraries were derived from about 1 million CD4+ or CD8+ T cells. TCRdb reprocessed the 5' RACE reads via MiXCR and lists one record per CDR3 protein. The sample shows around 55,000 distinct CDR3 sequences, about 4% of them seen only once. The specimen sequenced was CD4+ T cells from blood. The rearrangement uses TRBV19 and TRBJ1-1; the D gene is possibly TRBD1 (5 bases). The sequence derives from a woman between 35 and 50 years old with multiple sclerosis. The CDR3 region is CASSAREGNTEAFF. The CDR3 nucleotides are TGTGCCAGTAGCGCCAGGGAGGGTAACACTGAAGCTTTCTTT.